This entry features one T cell receptor (beta chain) sequence. Its antigen is not known. The sample is drawn from a study of shared clonotypes between healthy human individuals. Study findings and constraints: Tissue TCR repertoires likely differ from these blood-only repertoires.

Germline lookup yields CDR1 LNHDA and CDR2 SQIVND (reference sequence). This CDR3 comprises 14 residues. The V end was cut by 1 base, the J end by 4 bases, with 10 bases between. Deep-level settings were used for running the assay. Genomic DNA of every subset was divided equally among multiple immunoSEQ plates. In the authors' workflow: Junction-only immunoSEQ data arrived without quality scores, meaning filtering differed. Profiled with immunoSEQ multiplex PCR; TCRdb holds only in-frame clones, not every one. The V and J calls and clone size are taken from that table; D and trimming were inferred from the DNA. The repertoire holds some 500,000 clones, with roughly 95% as singletons.

Sequencing used naive CD4+ T cells sorted from blood. The sample's subset: CD45RA+ positively selected. The source of this sequence is a woman aged 30 to 39 in good health. The chain links TRBV19 to TRBJ1-2; no clear D. CDR3 in amino acids: CASSIAPTLYGYTF. CDR3 coding DNA: TGTGCCAGTAGTATAGCACCAACCCTCTATGGCTACACCTTC. The whole variable domain, filled in from reference TRBV19 and TRBJ1-2, reads DGGITQSPKYLFRKEGQNVTLSCEQNLNHDAMYWYRQDPGQGLRLIYYSQIVNDFQKGDIAEGYSVSREKKESFPLTVTSAQKNPTAFYLCASSIAPTLYGYTFGSGTRLTVV.